This TCR beta chain was recorded in a study of blood T cell repertoires in COVID-19. Overall study: Collection of acute and convalescent COVID-19 samples took place in the United States, Italy and Spain. Nucleic acid was either cDNA or gDNA, and it came from T cells, B-cell-depleted T cells, or PBMCs.

Methods used by the authors: It was from reference gene primer amplification that nucleated cell counts were estimated. TCRdb's copy holds only in-frame clones and misses some; the assay was immunoSEQ multiplex PCR. D and trimming come from the DNA, and the V and J calls and clone size come from that table. The sample lists approximately 52,000 clones, 65% to 90% occurring once. Germline V gene lookup returns CDR1 SNHLY and CDR2 FYNNEI. With V trimmed by 8 bases and J by 1 base, 8 bases remained unmatched. This CDR3 contains 15 residues. This receptor was obtained from a human donor in a cohort sampled during active COVID-19. The specimen was peripheral blood. This rearrangement joins TRBV2 to TRBJ2-3; 8 positions agree with TRBD1. CDR3 nucleotide sequence: TGTGCCAGCGGGGCCAGGGGGCTAGGCACAGATACGCAGTATTTT. This codes for CASGARGLGTDTQYF.